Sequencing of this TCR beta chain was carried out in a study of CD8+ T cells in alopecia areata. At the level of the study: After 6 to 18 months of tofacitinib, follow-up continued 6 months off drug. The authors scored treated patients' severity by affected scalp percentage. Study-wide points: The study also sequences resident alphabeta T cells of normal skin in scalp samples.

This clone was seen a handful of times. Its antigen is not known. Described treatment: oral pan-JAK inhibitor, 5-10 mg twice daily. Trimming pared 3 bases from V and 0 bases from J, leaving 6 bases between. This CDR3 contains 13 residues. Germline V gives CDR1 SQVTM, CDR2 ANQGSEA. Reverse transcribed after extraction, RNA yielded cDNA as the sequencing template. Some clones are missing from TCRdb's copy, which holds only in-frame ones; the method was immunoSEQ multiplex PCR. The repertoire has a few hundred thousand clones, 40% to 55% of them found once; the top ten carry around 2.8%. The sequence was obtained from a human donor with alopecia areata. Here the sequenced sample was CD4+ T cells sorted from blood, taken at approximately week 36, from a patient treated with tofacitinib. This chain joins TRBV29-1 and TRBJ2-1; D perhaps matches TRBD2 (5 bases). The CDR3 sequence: CSVDGDSYNEQFF. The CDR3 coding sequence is TGCAGCGTTGACGGGGACTCCTACAATGAGCAGTTCTTC.